This T cell receptor (beta chain) is drawn from a study of early T cells in non-severe SARS-CoV-2 infection. Germline lookup yields CDR1 MNHEY and CDR2 SVGEGT. J lost 4 bases, V lost 5 bases, and 11 bases had no gene match. This CDR3 region has 16 residues. Individual cDNA molecules each received unique molecular identifiers attached to them. MiXCR was run by TCRdb on the 5' RACE reads, yielding one entry per CDR3 protein. This sample has tens of thousands of distinct CDR3 sequences, with around 14% found just once. The chain carries TRBV6-2 or TRBV6-3 and TRBJ1-5, with 7 bases that match TRBD1. The clonotype originates from an adult who was a healthcare worker with PCR-confirmed SARS-CoV-2 infection or an uninfected control (not recorded which). The sequencing input was whole blood. The CDR3 sequence: CASSILYTGANQPQHF. In nucleotides, the CDR3 is TGTGCCAGCAGTATTCTCTATACAGGGGCAAATCAGCCCCAGCATTTT.